The 5 T cell receptor beta chains below come from one sample, sequenced in a study of OX40 agonist ivuxolimab in advanced cancers. Produced via immunoSEQ multiplex PCR; TCRdb's table is partial and in-frame only. The table lists about 96,000 clones, under 90% of them singletons. The sample here was CD4+ or CD8+ T cells sorted from blood, taken in a trial of the OX40 agonist ivuxolimab. All receptors derive from an adult with an advanced solid tumor such as melanoma, head and neck, liver or kidney cancer.

This chain uses TRBV6-6 with TRBJ2-3; either TRBD1 or TRBD2 may fit D (7 bases each). The CDR3 totals 15 residues. Germline V lookup: CDR1 MNHNY, CDR2 SVGAGI (reference sequence). The V end was cut by 4 bases, the J end by 5 bases, with 16 bases between. CDR3 sequence reads: CASSLRQGGRDTQYF. CDR3 nucleotide sequence: TGTGCCAGCAGTTTAAGACAGGGAGGGAGAGATACGCAGTATTTT.

The rearrangement joins TRBV27 to TRBJ2-7; 14 nucleotides agree with TRBD2. In germline, CDR1 is MNHEY, CDR2 SMNVEV (reference sequence). Trimming at V came to 5 bases and at J to 3 bases, leaving 3 bases not matched to a gene. The CDR3 totals 15 residues. CDR3 DNA: TGTGCCAGCAGTCCCGGGACTAGCGGGGGCTACGAGCAGTACTTC. Translating it yields CASSPGTSGGYEQYF.

The chain carries TRBV19 and TRBJ2-2; the match to TRBD2 covers 9 bases. The V gene end was trimmed by 5 bases and the J gene end by 3 bases; junction bases not matched to a gene: 7. This CDR3 region has 16 residues. Germline values: CDR1 LNHDA, CDR2 SQIVND (reference sequence). This chain's CDR3 is CASSLTSGLDTGELFF. The CDR3, as DNA: TGTGCCAGTAGTCTAACTAGCGGGTTAGACACCGGGGAGCTGTTTTTT.

This clone has just a few counts. This chain links TRBV9 with TRBJ2-5; a possible D gene is TRBD2 (7 bases). The CDR3 length is 15 residues. V lost 4 bases and J 5 bases, leaving 18 bases between the germline ends. Germline V CDR1 and CDR2: SGDLS, YYNGEE. CDR3 in amino acids: CASSPAAGAGETQYF. The CDR3 DNA follows: TGTGCCAGCAGCCCGGCGGCGGGGGCTGGGGAGACCCAGTACTTC.

This chain joins TRBV7-3 and TRBJ1-1; D unresolved. Germline V lookup: CDR1 SGHTA, CDR2 FQGTGA. Trimming shortened V by 8 bases and J by 1 base, and 11 bases separated the two germline ends. This CDR3 is built from 13 residues. CDR3 loop: CASAKQENTEAFF. The CDR3 DNA reads as TGTGCCAGCGCTAAGCAGGAGAACACTGAAGCTTTCTTT.